These 24 T cell receptor beta chains came from one sample sequenced in a study of response to subunit inactivated influenza vaccine. MiXCR, run by TCRdb on the RT-PCR reads, gives a single entry per CDR3 protein. Of around 790,000 distinct CDR3 sequences in the sample, 21% were seen once. The sequencing here drew on PBMCs from blood, taken approximately 5 days after vaccination. The receptors come from a man aged 45 to 65 who received an inactivated influenza vaccine.

The chain recombines TRBV9 with TRBJ1-1; D ambiguous. V lost 1 base and J lost 1, with 8 bases in between. Germline V gene sequence: CDR1 SGDLS, CDR2 YYNGEE. The CDR3 sequence is 14 residues long. The CDR3: CASSVNVGNTEAFF. For the CDR3, the DNA is TGTGCCAGCAGCGTAAACGTGGGGAACACTGAAGCTTTCTTT.

J is TRBJ1-1 and V is TRBV20-1; no clear D gene. V was pared by 5 bases and J by 5 bases, with 12 bases between. Germline CDR1 reads DFQATT; CDR2 reads SNEGSKA (reference sequence). The CDR3 spans 12 residues. The CDR3 DNA reads as TGCAGTGCTGACAATTCCCTGACTGAAGCTTTCTTT. Its translation is CSADNSLTEAFF.

This clonotype turned up a few times. Here the CDR3 reads CSERRAGGQETQYF. In DNA, the CDR3 is TGCAGCGAGAGGCGAGCGGGGGGCCAAGAGACCCAGTACTTC. J is TRBJ2-5 and V is TRBV20-1, with 9 bases aligning to TRBD2. The CDR3 consists of 14 residues. Germline loops: CDR1 DFQATT, CDR2 SNEGSKA (reference sequence).

This chain links TRBV15 with TRBJ1-5; perhaps TRBD1 as D (5 bases). V was shortened by 0 bases and J by 4 bases, with 10 bases between the two germline ends. CDR3 length equals 15 residues. From germline, CDR1 is LNHNV and CDR2 YYDKDF (reference sequence). The chain's CDR3 is CATSREAGGNQPQHF. CDR3 DNA: TGTGCCACCAGCAGAGAGGCCGGGGGGAATCAGCCCCAGCATTTT.

This clonotype was seen a handful of times. The chain's CDR3 is CASSFDWGANEKLFF. The CDR3 DNA follows: TGTGCCAGCAGCTTCGACTGGGGAGCTAATGAAAAACTGTTTTTT. The chain carries TRBV7-9 and TRBJ1-4; D gene unclear. This CDR3 has 15 amino acids. Germline values: CDR1 SEHNR, CDR2 FQNEAQ (reference sequence). Trimming left V 3 bases short and J 3 bases short, with 11 bases between.

The gene calls are TRBV13 and TRBJ2-1; D is perhaps TRBD1 (6 bases). Between the trimmed V and J ends, which lost 4 bases and 10 bases, there was a span of 8 bases. Germline values: CDR1 PRHDT, CDR2 FYEKMQ (reference sequence). CDR3 length: 11 residues. The CDR3 DNA reads TGTGCCAGCAGCTGGCAGGGGGAGCAGTTCTTC. Its protein product is CASSWQGEQFF.

This clonotype was recorded at least ten times. V is TRBV29-1 and J is TRBJ2-7, with D unclear. The CDR3 runs to 15 residues. CDR1 is SQVTM, CDR2 ANQGSEA, per germline. Trimming took 0 bases from V and 4 from J, leaving 16 bases between them. CDR3 region: CSVEEKGSRRYEQYF. The CDR3 DNA reads as TGCAGCGTTGAAGAGAAGGGTTCCCGAAGATACGAGCAGTACTTC.

In this sample, this clonotype turned up a few times. This chain connects TRBV6-1 to TRBJ2-5; TRBD1 is a possible D gene (6 bases). Trimming stripped 6 bases from V and 2 bases from J, with 13 bases between. The CDR3 extends over 14 amino acids. CDR1 and CDR2 (germline): MNHNS, SASEGT. The DNA of the CDR3 is TGTGCCAGCAGACCTCGGACAGTACAAGAGACCCAGTACTTC. This encodes CASRPRTVQETQYF.

The CDR3 DNA follows: TGTGCCAGCAGCCTTGCACCGGGGCCTTCCTACGAGCAGTACTTC. Residues: CASSLAPGPSYEQYF. V is TRBV4-2 and J is TRBJ2-7, with D perhaps being TRBD1 or TRBD2 (5 bases each). V was pared by 4 bases and J by 1 base, with 14 bases between. Germline V gives CDR1 LGHNA, CDR2 YNFKEQ. The CDR3 loop spans 15 amino acids.

This clonotype has more than one count but fewer than ten. This chain joins TRBV20-1 and TRBJ2-3; no clear D. The CDR3 spans 17 residues. Trimming cost V 6 bases and J 5 bases, with 27 bases left between them. Per the germline V gene, CDR1 is DFQATT and CDR2 is SNEGSKA (reference sequence). Here the CDR3 DNA reads TGCAGTGCCACCCAAAGGCCCGCGACGCAACCGAGAGATACGCAGTATTTT. This translates into CSATQRPATQPRDTQYF.

This clonotype was counted many times. This rearrangement joins TRBV2 to TRBJ2-1; 8 bases are shared with TRBD2. V dropped 3 bases and J dropped 5; count of bases not matched to a gene: 12. The CDR3 runs 17 residues. The germline CDR1 and CDR2 sequences are SNHLY and FYNNEI. The CDR3: CASSDGQGTRNDNEQFF. The CDR3 bases are TGTGCCAGCAGTGATGGCCAAGGGACTAGAAACGACAATGAGCAGTTCTTC.

The chain recombines TRBV7-2 with TRBJ1-3; D unresolved. V lost 1 base and J lost 0, with 7 bases in between. Looked up from germline, CDR1 is SGHTA and CDR2 is FQGNSA. The CDR3 runs 15 residues. CDR3 sequence: CASSLGHSSGNTIYF. CDR3 bases: TGTGCCAGCAGCTTAGGACACAGCTCTGGAAACACCATATATTTT. Variable domain in full (rest from reference TRBV7-2 and TRBJ1-3): GAGVSQSPSNKVTEKGKDVELRCDPISGHTALYWYRQSLGQGLEFLIYFQGNSAPDKSGLPSDRFSAERTGGSVSTLTIQRTQQEDSAVYLCASSLGHSSGNTIYFGEGSWLTVV.

Comment on this clonotype: A much larger clonotype is one base distant, so this may be a read error. The gene calls are TRBV25-1 and TRBJ2-1; TRBD2 agrees at 8 bases. The germline V gene has CDR1 MGHDK and CDR2 SYGVNS. There are 11 residues in the CDR3. The CDR3 reads CASSGIHEQSF. The CDR3 DNA reads as TGTGCCAGTAGCGGGATTCATGAGCAGTCCTTC.

The chain recombines TRBV5-1 with TRBJ1-2; TRBD1 aligns across 8 bases. With V trimmed by 4 bases and J by 3 bases, 5 bases remained unmatched. The CDR3 loop spans 14 amino acids. CDR1 is SGHRS and CDR2 is YFSETQ in the germline V gene. The chain's CDR3 is CASSPQTGDYGYTF. In nucleotides, the CDR3 is TGCGCCAGCAGCCCCCAGACAGGGGACTATGGCTACACCTTC.

This clonotype has more than one count but fewer than ten. The chain employs TRBV2 and TRBJ2-1; D is possibly TRBD1 or TRBD2 (5 bases each). Germline V gene lookup returns CDR1 SNHLY and CDR2 FYNNEI. V gave up 3 bases and J gave up 3 bases, with 12 bases separating them. The CDR3 extends over 15 amino acids. CDR3 sequence (DNA): TGTGCCAGCAGTGATGGGGGATATCACTACAATGAGCAGTTCTTC. This gives the protein CASSDGGYHYNEQFF.

The chain is built from TRBV7-9 and TRBJ2-1; 9 bases are shared with TRBD2. The CDR3 loop spans 16 amino acids. Per the germline V gene, CDR1 is SEHNR and CDR2 is FQNEAQ (reference sequence). Germline trimming cut 4 bases from V and 6 bases from J; bases unmatched to any gene: 10. The CDR3 DNA is TGTGCCAGCAGCTCCCCGTTAGCGGGAGTATCCAATGAGCAGTTCTTC. Protein: CASSSPLAGVSNEQFF.

This clonotype occurred once. This rearrangement joins TRBV30 to TRBJ1-5; maybe TRBD1 (5 bases). The CDR3 consists of 13 residues. CDR1 GTSNPN and CDR2 SVGIG come from the germline V gene (reference sequence). Trimming removed 2 bases from V and 5 bases from J, with 10 bases in between. Here the CDR3 DNA reads TGTGCCTGGAGTAACAAGGGGTATCAGCCCCAGCATTTT. Translating it yields CAWSNKGYQPQHF.

This clonotype has just a few counts. The CDR3 spells CASSHGGADTQYF. In DNA, the CDR3 is TGTGCCAGCAGCCATGGGGGCGCAGATACGCAGTATTTT. This chain joins TRBV4-2 and TRBJ2-3; tentatively, D is TRBD1 (6 bases). The germline V and J ends were trimmed by 3 bases and 4 bases, with 8 bases remaining between them. Germline CDR1 is LGHNA and CDR2 is YNFKEQ. CDR3 length equals 13 residues.

The chain couples TRBV10-3 to TRBJ2-3; D possibly corresponds to TRBD1 (6 bases). This CDR3 spans 15 amino acids. Germline V gene sequence: CDR1 ENHRY, CDR2 SYGVKD. Trimming shortened V by 4 bases and J by 2 bases, and 13 bases separated the two germline ends. CDR3 loop: CAISVVGGTTDTQYF. CDR3 DNA sequence: TGTGCCATCAGTGTTGTAGGGGGAACCACAGATACGCAGTATTTT.

This clonotype was counted many times. The chain links TRBV13 to TRBJ2-1; 8 positions agree with TRBD1. Germline V gives CDR1 PRHDT, CDR2 FYEKMQ (reference sequence). This CDR3 contains 16 residues. With V trimmed by 0 bases and J by 10 bases, 11 bases remained unmatched. The CDR3 spells CASSLGPGTGFKEQFF. The CDR3 region has the DNA TGTGCCAGCAGCTTAGGCCCCGGGACAGGATTTAAAGAGCAGTTCTTC. Together with reference TRBV13 and TRBJ2-1, the CDR3 gives the full variable domain: AAGVIQSPRHLIKEKRETATLKCYPIPRHDTVYWYQQGPGQDPQFLISFYEKMQSDKGSIPDRFSAQQFSDYHSELNMSSLELGDSALYFCASSLGPGTGFKEQFFGPGTRLTVL.

V and J are TRBV18 and TRBJ2-6, with 10 bases that match TRBD2. The CDR3 is 22 residues long. Unmatched junction bases numbered 15, after V lost 1 base and J lost 0 bases. The germline CDR1 and CDR2 sequences are KGHSH and LQKENI. The CDR3 nucleotides read TGTGCCAGCTCACCACTTCGGGGACTAGCGACCTCCCGGCCCTCTGGGGCCAACGTCCTGACTTTC. This gives the protein CASSPLRGLATSRPSGANVLTF.

CDR3 sequence: CASRQQEYEQYF. CDR3 coding DNA: TGCGCCAGCAGACAACAGGAGTACGAGCAGTACTTC. This sequence joins TRBV4-1 and TRBJ2-7; D is perhaps TRBD1 (5 bases). This CDR3 is built from 12 residues. V was clipped by 6 bases and J by 4 bases, with 10 bases between them. CDR1 and CDR2 from the germline V gene are MGHRA and YSYEKL.

This chain connects TRBV5-1 to TRBJ1-1; D remains unclear. Germline V gives CDR1 SGHRS, CDR2 YFSETQ. V was cut by 0 bases and J by 0 bases, with 9 bases left in between. This CDR3 contains 15 residues. This chain's CDR3 is CASSLGAQLNTEAFF. The CDR3 DNA follows: TGCGCCAGCAGCTTGGGGGCACAACTGAACACTGAAGCTTTCTTT.

Ten or more counts support this clonotype. CDR3 sequence reads: CSVEERDGETQYF. The CDR3 nucleotides read TGCAGCGTTGAAGAGAGGGACGGGGAGACCCAGTACTTC. The rearrangement joins TRBV29-1 to TRBJ2-5; possibly TRBD1 or TRBD2 for D (5 bases each). The V and J ends lost 0 bases and 5 bases respectively, with 10 bases between them. This CDR3 has 13 amino acids. Germline V gene sequence: CDR1 SQVTM, CDR2 ANQGSEA.